The 32 T cell receptor beta chains given below trace back to one sample, sequenced in a study of blood T cell repertoires in COVID-19. This table comes from immunoSEQ multiplex PCR, and its TCRdb copy is limited to in-frame clones, with some not included. Of 450,000 to 600,000 clones detected, roughly 90% appear once; the ten largest clones hold 0.7%. Sample: PBMCs or T cells enriched from blood (not recorded which). These receptor sequences come from a woman between 18 and 29 years old who had recovered from COVID-19.

The V gene is TRBV14, the J gene TRBJ1-1, with D unresolved. V was trimmed by 4 bases and J by 8 bases, leaving 14 bases between them. The germline gives CDR1 SGHDN, CDR2 FVKESK. The CDR3 extends over 13 amino acids. The CDR3 is CASSPLSFVEAFF. DNA for the CDR3: TGTGCCAGCAGCCCCCTATCTTTCGTCGAAGCTTTCTTT.

This chain uses TRBV28 with TRBJ1-3; TRBD1 is a possible D gene (6 bases). Germline CDR1 is MDHEN and CDR2 is SYDVKM. V lost 7 bases and J lost 4, with 14 bases in between. The CDR3 has 14 residues. CDR3: CASTMGGRGNTIYF. CDR3 coding DNA: TGTGCCAGCACAATGGGGGGGCGCGGAAACACCATATATTTT.

The chain is built from TRBV7-9 and TRBJ1-3, with 9 bases that match TRBD1. Germline trimming cut 3 bases from V and 2 bases from J; bases unmatched to any gene: 8. Per the germline V gene, CDR1 is SEHNR and CDR2 is FQNEAQ (reference sequence). The CDR3 totals 17 residues. The CDR3 DNA reads as TGTGCCAGCAGCTTCAGTGACAGGGGGGATACTGGAAACACCATATATTTT. Residues: CASSFSDRGDTGNTIYF.

This clone was seen just once. The chain recombines TRBV6-5 with TRBJ2-3; D is unclear. V lost 4 bases to trimming and J lost 0 bases, with 5 bases between them. The germline gives CDR1 MNHEY, CDR2 SVGAGI. CDR3 size: 13 residues. The DNA for the CDR3 is TGTGCCAGCAGTTCCCCTAGCACAGATACGCAGTATTTT. This codes for CASSSPSTDTQYF.

The chain couples TRBV19 to TRBJ2-1; D is ambiguous. V was trimmed by 1 base and J by 8 bases, leaving 15 bases between them. This CDR3 is 15 amino acids long. Germline V gene sequence: CDR1 LNHDA, CDR2 SQIVND (reference sequence). CDR3 in amino acids: CASSIAKPGNDEQFF. The CDR3 DNA is TGTGCCAGTAGTATAGCTAAGCCAGGTAACGATGAGCAGTTCTTC.

The J gene is TRBJ1-1, the V gene TRBV19, with 7 positions matching TRBD1. Germline V gene lookup returns CDR1 LNHDA and CDR2 SQIVND (reference sequence). The V segment lost 5 bases and the J segment 5 bases; nucleotides outside the gene matches: 14. This CDR3 contains 16 residues. DNA for the CDR3: TGTGCCAGTAGTTCGGGGCAGGGGGGTGCAGGTACTGAAGCTTTCTTT. Its translation is CASSSGQGGAGTEAFF.

The rearrangement uses TRBV5-4 and TRBJ2-7; possibly TRBD1 for D (9 bases). The CDR3 runs 15 residues. V shed 3 bases and J shed 4 bases, with 17 bases lying between them. The germline CDR1 and CDR2 sequences are SGHNT and YYREEE (reference sequence). CDR3 sequence reads: CASSSGGTGFYEQYF. The DNA for the CDR3 is TGTGCCAGCAGCTCGGGAGGGACAGGGTTTTACGAGCAGTACTTC.

The CDR3 is CASSLMGSLNSPLHF. Here the CDR3 DNA reads TGTGCCAGCAGCTTGATGGGCAGCCTTAATTCACCCCTCCACTTT. The V call is TRBV7-6, the J call TRBJ1-6; unclear D gene. The CDR3 runs to 15 residues. The germline gives CDR1 SGHVS, CDR2 FNYEAQ. V gave up 3 bases and J gave up 6 bases, with 12 bases separating them.

The chain is built from TRBV5-5 and TRBJ2-7; 8 nucleotides align to TRBD1. The CDR3 covers 17 residues. Germline assignment: CDR1 SGHKS and CDR2 YYEKEE (reference sequence). V trimming: 0 bases; J trimming: 2 bases; junction bases outside the gene matches: 10. DNA of the CDR3: TGTGCCAGCAGCTTGGGGCCCCAGGGGGCGATGGCCTACGAGCAGTACTTC. It is translated as CASSLGPQGAMAYEQYF.

The table lists this clone with a few counts. Here the CDR3 reads CAWSEGVRGYTF. In DNA, the CDR3 is TGTGCCTGGAGTGAAGGGGTCCGGGGCTACACCTTC. The rearrangement uses TRBV30 and TRBJ1-2; D may be TRBD1 (5 bases). The CDR3 is made up of 12 amino acids. Germline CDR1 GTSNPN, CDR2 SVGIG (reference sequence). V was trimmed by 1 base and J by 8 bases, leaving 11 bases between them.

The CDR3 DNA reads as TGTGCCAGCAGCTCGGGATTAGCGGGGGGGGCCCCCGGGCCCGGGGAGCTGTTTTTT. Its translation: CASSSGLAGGAPGPGELFF. The chain employs TRBV5-4 and TRBJ2-2; 11 nucleotides align to TRBD2. The V gene end was trimmed by 3 bases and the J gene end by 6 bases; junction bases not matched to a gene: 16. The CDR3 sequence is 19 residues long. Looked up from germline, CDR1 is SGHNT and CDR2 is YYREEE (reference sequence).

The J gene is TRBJ2-5, the V gene TRBV28; a weak D match, TRBD2 (7 bases). The germline V gene has CDR1 MDHEN and CDR2 SYDVKM. V was pared by 6 bases and J by 4 bases, with 30 bases between. The CDR3 runs to 19 residues. The CDR3 nucleotides read TGTGCCAGCAGCCACCTTGATTTGGGGGGGCCAAGGATTAGAGAGACCCAGTACTTC. Its translation is CASSHLDLGGPRIRETQYF.

The chain combines TRBV6-5 with TRBJ1-1, with a possible D match to TRBD1 (5 bases). Deletions cut 5 bases from V and 3 bases from J, with 16 bases between. The CDR3 totals 15 residues. Germline V gene lookup returns CDR1 MNHEY and CDR2 SVGAGI. CDR3 sequence (DNA): TGTGCCAGCAGTCCCCCAGGGAAGGGCGACACTGAAGCTTTCTTT. Its translation is CASSPPGKGDTEAFF.

This clone appeared a single time. The CDR3 spells CASSSDTTVSGNTIYF. Here the CDR3 DNA reads TGTGCCAGTAGTTCCGACACGACAGTCTCTGGAAACACCATATATTTT. J is TRBJ1-3 and V is TRBV19; D is perhaps TRBD1 (5 bases). Trimming took off 5 bases at V and 0 bases at J, with 14 bases between the two ends. Germline CDR1 and CDR2: LNHDA and SQIVND (reference sequence). This CDR3 is built from 16 residues.

The chain joins TRBV11-1 to TRBJ2-1; 11 bases match TRBD2. V shed 1 base and J 5 bases; nucleotides not matched to a gene: 1. The CDR3 extends over 15 amino acids. Germline V gives CDR1 SGHAT, CDR2 FQDESV (reference sequence). CDR3 sequence reads: CASSLEGLADNEQFF. The DNA for the CDR3 is TGTGCCAGCAGCTTAGAGGGACTAGCGGACAATGAGCAGTTCTTC.

The chain combines TRBV27 with TRBJ1-2; D gene unclear. This CDR3 has 15 amino acids. Germline assignment: CDR1 MNHEY and CDR2 SMNVEV (reference sequence). V lost 2 bases and J 1 base, leaving 11 bases between the germline ends. The CDR3: CASSLLARGNYGYTF. The CDR3 coding sequence is TGTGCCAGCAGTTTACTTGCCAGAGGTAACTATGGCTACACCTTC.

The chain joins TRBV30 to TRBJ2-1; 8 nucleotides align to TRBD2. V lost 3 bases and J lost 3; bases outside the gene matches: 10. Per germline, CDR1 GTSNPN and CDR2 SVGIG (reference sequence). CDR3 length equals 16 residues. CDR3: CAWSLRPGLVYNEQFF. The CDR3 coding sequence is TGTGCCTGGAGCCTGAGACCGGGACTAGTCTACAATGAGCAGTTCTTC.

This clone was counted once. This chain links TRBV24-1 with TRBJ1-1; weak D call: TRBD1 (5 bases). The germline gives CDR1 KGHDR, CDR2 SFDVKD. The V gene lost 1 base and the J gene lost 9 bases, with 11 bases spanning the gap. The CDR3 consists of 13 residues. The DNA of the CDR3 is TGTGCCACCAGTGATTTCCGGGGGGGTCAAGCTTTCTTT. This encodes CATSDFRGGQAFF.

The V gene is TRBV6-1, the J gene TRBJ1-4, with 9 bases identical to TRBD1. Germline trimming cut 1 base from V and 5 bases from J; bases unmatched to any gene: 2. CDR1 is MNHNS, CDR2 SASEGT, per germline. There are 15 residues in the CDR3. The CDR3 DNA reads TGTGCCAGCAGTGAAGACAGGGGGCGGAATGAAAAACTGTTTTTT. Translation gives CASSEDRGRNEKLFF.

This chain joins TRBV7-7 and TRBJ1-3; D not certain. Trimming left V 2 bases short and J 1 base short, with 12 bases between. The germline gives CDR1 SSHAT, CDR2 FNYEAQ (reference sequence). The CDR3 has 16 amino acids. CDR3 loop: CASSLSPPGSGNTIYF. CDR3 bases: TGTGCCAGCAGCTTATCCCCCCCGGGGTCTGGAAACACCATATATTTT.

This chain connects TRBV5-1 to TRBJ1-1, with 7 positions matching TRBD1. Germline-derived CDR1 and CDR2 are SGHRS and YFSETQ. Unmatched junction bases numbered 12, after V lost 5 bases and J lost 2 bases. The CDR3 length is 16 residues. CDR3 in amino acids: CASRLKTGSANTEAFF. CDR3 in DNA: TGCGCCAGCAGGCTCAAGACAGGGTCGGCCAACACTGAAGCTTTCTTT.

The chain joins TRBV5-4 to TRBJ2-5; possible D gene TRBD2, 5 bases. In germline, CDR1 is SGHNT, CDR2 YYREEE (reference sequence). Trimming pared 2 bases from V and 5 bases from J, leaving 10 bases between. The CDR3 consists of 13 residues. CDR3 in DNA: TGTGCCAGCAGCTTTACTAGTATGGAGACCCAGTACTTC. Residues: CASSFTSMETQYF. The full variable domain, in which reference TRBV5-4 and TRBJ2-5 provide the parts outside the CDR3, is ETGVTQSPTHLIKTRGQQVTLRCSSQSGHNTVSWYQQALGQGPQFIFQYYREEENGRGNFPPRFSGLQFPNYSSELNVNALELDDSALYLCASSFTSMETQYFGPGTRLLVL.

The rearrangement links TRBV19 to TRBJ1-1; the D is unclear. Trimming shortened V by 5 bases and J by 0 bases, and 10 bases separated the two germline ends. This CDR3 contains 14 residues. Germline CDR1 reads LNHDA; CDR2 reads SQIVND (reference sequence). For the CDR3, the DNA is TGTGCCAGTAGTGTACAGAGTTTGAACACTGAAGCTTTCTTT. This sequence encodes CASSVQSLNTEAFF.

The genes are TRBV3-1 (or the pseudogene TRBV3-2) and TRBJ2-7; tentatively, D is TRBD1 (6 bases). Germline values: CDR1 LGHDT, CDR2 YNNKEL (reference sequence). The germline V and J ends were trimmed by 3 bases and 11 bases, with 14 bases remaining between them. The CDR3 runs to 12 residues. CDR3 residues: CASSHLPGDEYF. As DNA, the CDR3 is TGTGCCAGCAGCCATTTACCAGGGGATGAGTACTTC.

V is TRBV5-5 and J is TRBJ2-7; 8 positions match TRBD2. Germline V gene data show CDR1 as SGHKS and CDR2 as YYEKEE (reference sequence). The CDR3 totals 15 residues. Trimming at V came to 3 bases and at J to 4 bases, leaving 9 bases not matched to a gene. The CDR3 loop is CASSSRAGVFYEQYF. CDR3 coding DNA: TGTGCCAGCAGCTCCCGAGCGGGGGTGTTTTACGAGCAGTACTTC.

The chain uses TRBV3-1 (or the pseudogene TRBV3-2) and TRBJ2-1, with TRBD2 as a possible D gene (5 bases). Between the trimmed V and J ends, which lost 4 bases and 0 bases, there was a span of 13 bases. Germline CDR1 is LGHDT and CDR2 is YNNKEL (reference sequence). This CDR3 contains 16 residues. CDR3 sequence: CASSPLGVPSYNEQFF. The CDR3 DNA is TGTGCCAGCAGCCCCCTCGGGGTCCCCTCCTACAATGAGCAGTTCTTC.

V usage is TRBV6-5 and J usage is TRBJ2-5; a weak D match, TRBD2 (7 bases). V lost 2 bases to trimming and J lost 5 bases, with 15 bases between them. Germline CDR1 MNHEY, CDR2 SVGAGI. This CDR3 contains 15 residues. The CDR3 loop is CASSYGGALSETQYF. DNA of the CDR3: TGTGCCAGCAGTTACGGGGGGGCCTTGTCGGAGACCCAGTACTTC.

V usage is TRBV25-1 and J usage is TRBJ1-2; TRBD1 is a possible D gene (6 bases). Germline V lookup: CDR1 MGHDK, CDR2 SYGVNS. This CDR3 has 14 amino acids. V was cut by 0 bases and J by 8 bases, with 13 bases left in between. DNA for the CDR3: TGTGCCAGCAGTGAATATAACATCAGGGGAGGCTACACCTTC. Amino acids: CASSEYNIRGGYTF.

The CDR3 loop is CASRAKRGAGDYEQFF. For the CDR3, the DNA is TGTGCCAGCAGGGCAAAACGAGGAGCGGGGGACTATGAGCAGTTCTTC. V usage is TRBV5-4 and J usage is TRBJ2-1; 8 positions agree with TRBD2. After removal of 5 bases from V and 8 bases from J, the junction contained 15 bases not matched to a gene. This CDR3 comprises 16 residues. Germline CDR1 and CDR2: SGHNT and YYREEE (reference sequence).

This sequence joins TRBV10-3 and TRBJ1-1; D perhaps matches TRBD1 (5 bases). V was shortened by 2 bases and J by 7 bases, with 23 bases between the two germline ends. In germline, CDR1 is ENHRY, CDR2 SYGVKD. The CDR3 sequence is 17 residues long. The CDR3 region has the DNA TGTGCCATCAGTGAGGGAATTCGGGGGGTGGGCGGCCATGAAGCTTTCTTT. Translated, it gives CAISEGIRGVGGHEAFF.

This clone appeared a single time. This chain connects TRBV19 to TRBJ1-1; D call uncertain. Germline CDR1 LNHDA, CDR2 SQIVND (reference sequence). This CDR3 comprises 13 residues. The V end lost 4 bases, the J end lost 5 bases, and 11 bases lay between the germline ends. CDR3 sequence: CASSSPLATEAFF. The DNA of the CDR3 is TGTGCCAGTAGTAGCCCTTTGGCTACTGAAGCTTTCTTT.

The CDR3 region is CASRYLSGEETQYF. CDR3 DNA: TGTGCCAGCAGATACTTAAGCGGTGAAGAGACCCAGTACTTC. V and J are TRBV11-2 and TRBJ2-5; perhaps TRBD2 as D (5 bases). This CDR3 has 14 amino acids. The germline CDR1 and CDR2 sequences are SGHAT and FQNNGV. Trimming took off 6 bases at V and 3 bases at J, with 14 bases between the two ends.